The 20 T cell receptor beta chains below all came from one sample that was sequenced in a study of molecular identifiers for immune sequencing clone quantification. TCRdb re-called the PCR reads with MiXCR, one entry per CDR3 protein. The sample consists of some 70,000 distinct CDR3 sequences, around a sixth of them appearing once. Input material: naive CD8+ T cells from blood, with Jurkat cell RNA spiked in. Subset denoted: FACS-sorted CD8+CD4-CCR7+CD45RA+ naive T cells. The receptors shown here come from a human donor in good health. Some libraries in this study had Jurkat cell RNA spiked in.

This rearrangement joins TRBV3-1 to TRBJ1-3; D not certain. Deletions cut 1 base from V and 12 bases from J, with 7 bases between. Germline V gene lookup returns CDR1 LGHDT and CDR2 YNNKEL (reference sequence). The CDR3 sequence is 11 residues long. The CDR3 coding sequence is TGTGCCAGCAGCCAAGGCCGGAACATATATTTT. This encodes CASSQGRNIYF.

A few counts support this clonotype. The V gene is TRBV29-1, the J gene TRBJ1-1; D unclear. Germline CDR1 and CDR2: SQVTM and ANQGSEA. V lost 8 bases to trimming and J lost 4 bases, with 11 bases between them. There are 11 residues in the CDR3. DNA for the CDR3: TGCAGCTCCCCAGGAACCACTGAAGCTTTCTTT. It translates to CSSPGTTEAFF.

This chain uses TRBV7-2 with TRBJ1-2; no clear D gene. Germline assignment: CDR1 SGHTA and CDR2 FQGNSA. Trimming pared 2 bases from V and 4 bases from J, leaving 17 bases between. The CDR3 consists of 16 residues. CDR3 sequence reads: CASSLYLVAAPYGYTF. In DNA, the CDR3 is TGTGCCAGCAGCTTATATCTTGTTGCGGCCCCCTATGGCTACACCTTC.

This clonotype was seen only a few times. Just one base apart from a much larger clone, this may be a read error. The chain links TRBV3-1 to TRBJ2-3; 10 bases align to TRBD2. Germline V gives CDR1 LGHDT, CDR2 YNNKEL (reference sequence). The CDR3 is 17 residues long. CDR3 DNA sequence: TGTGCCGGCAGCCAAGCCCTAGCGGGAGAGAGCACAGATACGCAGTATTTT. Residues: CAGSQALAGESTDTQYF.

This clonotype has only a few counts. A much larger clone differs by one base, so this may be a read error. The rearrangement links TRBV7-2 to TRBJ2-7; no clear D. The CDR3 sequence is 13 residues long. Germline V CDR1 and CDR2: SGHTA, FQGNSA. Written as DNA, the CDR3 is TGTGCCTGCAGCTTCGGCCAGGATGGTTGGCAGTACTTC. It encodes CACSFGQDGWQYF.

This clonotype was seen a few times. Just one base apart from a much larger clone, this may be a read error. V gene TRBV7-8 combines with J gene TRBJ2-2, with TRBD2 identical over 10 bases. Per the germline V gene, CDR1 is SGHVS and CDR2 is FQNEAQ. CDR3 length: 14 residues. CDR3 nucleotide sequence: TGTGCCAGGAGCTTTAGCGGGAGGCCCCGGGAGCTGTTTTTT. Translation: CARSFSGRPRELFF.

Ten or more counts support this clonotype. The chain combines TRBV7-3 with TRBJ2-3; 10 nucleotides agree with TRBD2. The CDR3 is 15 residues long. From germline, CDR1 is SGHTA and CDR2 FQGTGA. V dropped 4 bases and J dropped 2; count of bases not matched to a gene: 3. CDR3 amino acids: CASSSTSGATDTQYF. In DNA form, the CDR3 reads TGTGCCAGCAGCTCCACTAGCGGGGCCACAGATACGCAGTATTTT.

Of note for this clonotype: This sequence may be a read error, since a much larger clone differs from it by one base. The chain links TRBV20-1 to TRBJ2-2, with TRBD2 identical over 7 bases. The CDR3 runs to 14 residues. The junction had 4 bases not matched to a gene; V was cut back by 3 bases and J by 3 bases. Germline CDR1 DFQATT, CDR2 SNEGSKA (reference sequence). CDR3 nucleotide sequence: TGCAGTGCTAGGGGGCGGGAGTACACCGGGGAGCTGTTTTTT. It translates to CSARGREYTGELFF.

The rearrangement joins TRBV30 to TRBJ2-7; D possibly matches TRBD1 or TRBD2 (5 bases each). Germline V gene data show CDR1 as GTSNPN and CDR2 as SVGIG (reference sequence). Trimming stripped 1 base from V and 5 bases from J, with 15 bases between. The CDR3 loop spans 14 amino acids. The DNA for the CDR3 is TGTGCCTGGAGTGAGGGACGGGGTTTCCACGAGCAGTACTTC. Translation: CAWSEGRGFHEQYF.

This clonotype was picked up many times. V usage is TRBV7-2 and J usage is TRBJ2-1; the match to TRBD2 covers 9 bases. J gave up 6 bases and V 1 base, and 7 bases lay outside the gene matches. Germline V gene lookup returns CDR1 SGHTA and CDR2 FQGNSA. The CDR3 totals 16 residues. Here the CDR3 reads CASSLVVSGSSNEQFF. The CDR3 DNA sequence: TGTGCCAGCAGCTTAGTTGTTAGCGGGAGTTCCAATGAGCAGTTCTTC.

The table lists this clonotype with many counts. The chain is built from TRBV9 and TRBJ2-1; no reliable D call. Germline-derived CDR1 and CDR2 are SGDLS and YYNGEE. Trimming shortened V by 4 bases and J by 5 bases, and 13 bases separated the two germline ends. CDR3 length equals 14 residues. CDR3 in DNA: TGTGCCAGCAGCTCCCCCCTCGGTAACAATGAGCAGTTCTTC. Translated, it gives CASSSPLGNNEQFF.

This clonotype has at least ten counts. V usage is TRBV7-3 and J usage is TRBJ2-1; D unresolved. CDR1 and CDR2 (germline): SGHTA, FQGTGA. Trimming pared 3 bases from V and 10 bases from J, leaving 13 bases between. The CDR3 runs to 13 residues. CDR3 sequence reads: CASSLNPLKEQFF. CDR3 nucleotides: TGTGCCAGCAGCTTGAACCCCCTCAAGGAGCAGTTCTTC. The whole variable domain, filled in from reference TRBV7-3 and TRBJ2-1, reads GAGVSQTPSNKVTEKGKYVELRCDPISGHTALYWYRQSLGQGPEFLIYFQGTGAADDSGLPNDRFFAVRPEGSVSTLKIQRTERGDSAVYLCASSLNPLKEQFFGPGTRLTVL.

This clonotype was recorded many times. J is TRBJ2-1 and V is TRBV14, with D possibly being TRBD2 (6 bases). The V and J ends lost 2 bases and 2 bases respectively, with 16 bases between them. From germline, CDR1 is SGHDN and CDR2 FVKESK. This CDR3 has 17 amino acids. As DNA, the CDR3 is TGTGCCAGCAGCCAATGGCCCGGGAGTTTCCCCTACAATGAGCAGTTCTTC. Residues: CASSQWPGSFPYNEQFF.

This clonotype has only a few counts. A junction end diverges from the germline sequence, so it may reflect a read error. The CDR3 spells CGASPGLAGGPQYNEQFF. CDR3 DNA: TGCGGTGCTAGTCCGGGACTAGCGGGAGGTCCACAATACAATGAGCAGTTCTTC. The chain uses TRBV20-1 and TRBJ2-1, with 15 bases identical to TRBD2. This CDR3 has 18 residues. Germline CDR1 is DFQATT and CDR2 is SNEGSKA (reference sequence).

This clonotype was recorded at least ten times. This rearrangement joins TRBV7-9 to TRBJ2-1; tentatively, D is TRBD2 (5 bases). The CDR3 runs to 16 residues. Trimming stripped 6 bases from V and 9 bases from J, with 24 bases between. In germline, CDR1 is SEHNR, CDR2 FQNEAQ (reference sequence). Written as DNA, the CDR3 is TGTGCCAGCAGTGGAAGTACGGATAGCGCAGACGGTGAGCAGTTCTTC. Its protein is CASSGSTDSADGEQFF.

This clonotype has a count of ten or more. CDR3 protein: CASSPLTSGANEQFF. In DNA, the CDR3 is TGTGCCAGCAGTCCCTTGACTAGCGGGGCCAATGAGCAGTTCTTC. This chain joins TRBV27 and TRBJ2-1; 11 nucleotides agree with TRBD2. Germline loops: CDR1 MNHEY, CDR2 SMNVEV (reference sequence). Unmatched junction bases numbered 6, after V lost 5 bases and J lost 6 bases. The CDR3 length is 15 residues.

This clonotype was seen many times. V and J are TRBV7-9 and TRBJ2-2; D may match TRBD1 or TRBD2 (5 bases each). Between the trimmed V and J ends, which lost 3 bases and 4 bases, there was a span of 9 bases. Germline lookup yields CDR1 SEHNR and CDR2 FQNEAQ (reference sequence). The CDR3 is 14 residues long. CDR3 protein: CASSFGGGTGELFF. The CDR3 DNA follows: TGTGCCAGCAGCTTCGGTGGGGGCACCGGGGAGCTGTTTTTT.

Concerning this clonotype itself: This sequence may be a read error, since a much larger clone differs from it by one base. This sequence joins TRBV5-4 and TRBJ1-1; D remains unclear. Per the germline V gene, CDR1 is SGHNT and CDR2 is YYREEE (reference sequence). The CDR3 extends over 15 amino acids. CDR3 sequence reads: CASSLEAGLATGAFF. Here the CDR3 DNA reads TGTGCCAGCAGCTTGGAGGCAGGCTTGGCCACTGGAGCTTTCTTT.

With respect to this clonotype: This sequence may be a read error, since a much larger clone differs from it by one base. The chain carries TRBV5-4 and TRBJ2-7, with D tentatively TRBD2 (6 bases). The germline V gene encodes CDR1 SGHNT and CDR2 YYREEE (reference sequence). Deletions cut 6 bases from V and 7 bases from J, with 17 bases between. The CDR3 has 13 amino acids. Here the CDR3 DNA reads TGTGCCAGCAACATAATGGGGAGCGGGGAGCAGTACTTC. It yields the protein CASNIMGSGEQYF.

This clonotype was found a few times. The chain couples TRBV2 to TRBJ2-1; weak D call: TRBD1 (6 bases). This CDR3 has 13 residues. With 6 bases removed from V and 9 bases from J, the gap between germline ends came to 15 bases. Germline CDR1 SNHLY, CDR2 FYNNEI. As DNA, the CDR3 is TGTGCCAGCAGGACGGTACAGGGCGGTGAGCAGTTCTTC. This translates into CASRTVQGGEQFF.